This record looks at one TCR beta chain sequence and its context. The data originate from a study of shared clonotypes between healthy human individuals. The CDR3 is 15 amino acids. Germline CDR1 is GTSNPN and CDR2 is SVGIG (reference sequence). V was pared by 7 bases and J by 4 bases, with 8 bases of the junction left unmatched. Clones were read by immunoSEQ multiplex PCR, and TCRdb kept only the in-frame ones, dropping some. This table holds around 2.3 million clones, approximately 96% found once. The chain uses TRBV30 and TRBJ2-1, with TRBD2 matching over 12 bases. Sequencing was done on a sample of naive CD4+ T cells sorted from blood. Subset reported: CD45RA+ positively selected. This receptor was obtained from a man aged 18 to 29 in good health. Here the CDR3 reads CALTLGTSGYNEQFF. CDR3 bases: TGTGCCTTAACCCTCGGGACTAGCGGGTACAATGAGCAGTTCTTC.